Following are 26 T cell receptor beta chains from one sample sequenced in a study of T cell responses to AZD1222 COVID-19 vaccine. The repertoire was sequenced with immunoSEQ multiplex PCR; TCRdb's copy has only in-frame clones and lacks some. The table has 110,000 to 150,000 clones, approximately 94% seen once; the top ten hold 7.5% to 9.5%. This material consisted of peripheral blood, taken on day 0 of AZD1222 vaccination. The receptors come from an adult in good health.

V is TRBV5-6 and J is TRBJ1-1, with D perhaps matching TRBD1 (6 bases). The CDR3 has 15 amino acids. V was cut by 2 bases and J by 3 bases, with 14 bases left in between. The V gene's germline CDR1 is SGHDT and CDR2 YYEEEE. The CDR3 spells CASSFRGQPHTEAFF. The DNA of the CDR3 is TGTGCCAGCAGCTTCAGGGGCCAACCCCACACTGAAGCTTTCTTT.

This clone was detected a few times. J is TRBJ1-1 and V is TRBV11-1, with D possibly TRBD1 on 5 matching bases. Germline assignment: CDR1 SGHAT and CDR2 FQDESV (reference sequence). This CDR3 spans 12 amino acids. Trimming took off 5 bases at V and 7 bases at J, with 11 bases between the two ends. The CDR3 sequence: CASSHKTVEAFF. The CDR3 coding sequence is TGTGCCAGCAGCCATAAGACAGTTGAAGCTTTCTTT.

DNA for the CDR3: TGTGCCAGCAGCCTCCTTATCGGGACGAACACCGGGGAGCTGTTTTTT. Protein: CASSLLIGTNTGELFF. The rearrangement joins TRBV3-1 (or the pseudogene TRBV3-2) to TRBJ2-2, with a possible D match to TRBD2 (5 bases). Germline CDR1 and CDR2: LGHDT and YNNKEL (reference sequence). Trimming left V 4 bases short and J 0 bases short, with 12 bases between. The CDR3 spans 16 residues.

The V gene is TRBV3-1 (or the pseudogene TRBV3-2), the J gene TRBJ2-5, with D maybe TRBD1 (5 bases). This CDR3 comprises 17 residues. Germline loops: CDR1 LGHDT, CDR2 YNNKEL (reference sequence). V was shortened by 1 base and J by 5 bases, with 20 bases between the two germline ends. The CDR3 loop is CASSQGADNLGWETQYF. In nucleotides, the CDR3 is TGTGCCAGCAGCCAAGGGGCGGACAATCTGGGGTGGGAGACCCAGTACTTC.

The chain employs TRBV7-9 and TRBJ2-7, with D hard to call. The CDR3 totals 14 residues. V shed 1 base and J shed 4 bases, with 11 bases lying between them. Germline-derived CDR1 and CDR2 are SEHNR and FQNEAQ (reference sequence). CDR3 sequence: CASSLGGLDYEQYF. DNA for the CDR3: TGTGCCAGCAGCTTAGGTGGTCTAGATTACGAGCAGTACTTC.

The rearrangement links TRBV19 to TRBJ1-2, with D perhaps matching TRBD1 (6 bases). Germline V gives CDR1 LNHDA, CDR2 SQIVND (reference sequence). The ends were cut back, 3 bases at V and 5 bases at J, with 25 bases in the middle. This CDR3 comprises 18 residues. CDR3 protein: CASSIDGTSGVFLYGYTF. CDR3 DNA sequence: TGTGCCAGTAGTATCGACGGGACGTCAGGGGTTTTTTTGTATGGCTACACCTTC. The full variable domain, rest sourced from reference TRBV19 and TRBJ1-2, is DGGITQSPKYLFRKEGQNVTLSCEQNLNHDAMYWYRQDPGQGLRLIYYSQIVNDFQKGDIAEGYSVSREKKESFPLTVTSAQKNPTAFYLCASSIDGTSGVFLYGYTFGSGTRLTVV.

The chain joins TRBV6-5 to TRBJ1-2; the match to TRBD1 covers 8 bases. V was pared by 6 bases and J by 8 bases, with 8 bases of the junction left unmatched. The CDR3 is 13 amino acids. From germline, CDR1 is MNHEY and CDR2 SVGAGI. CDR3 region: CASSAQGALGYTF. CDR3 nucleotide sequence: TGTGCCAGCAGCGCCCAGGGGGCTCTCGGCTACACCTTC.

The V and J genes are TRBV18 and TRBJ1-5; 8 bases map to TRBD1. The CDR3 is 17 amino acids. J gave up 2 bases and V 2 bases, and 8 bases lay outside the gene matches. Germline CDR1 reads KGHSH; CDR2 reads LQKENI. This CDR3 reads CASSPSTGGRRNQPQHF. As DNA, the CDR3 is TGTGCCAGCTCACCATCTACAGGGGGAAGACGCAATCAGCCCCAGCATTTT. The full variable domain, its missing parts supplied by reference TRBV18 and TRBJ1-5, is NAGVMQNPRHLVRRRGQEARLRCSPMKGHSHVYWYRQLPEEGLKFMVYLQKENIIDESGMPKERFSAEFPKEGPSILRIQQVVRGDSAAYFCASSPSTGGRRNQPQHFGDGTRLSIL.

The chain combines TRBV7-9 with TRBJ2-7; TRBD2 matches 12 bases. V trimming: 8 bases; J trimming: 5 bases; junction bases outside the gene matches: 10. This CDR3 is built from 15 residues. CDR1 is SEHNR and CDR2 is FQNEAQ in the germline V gene (reference sequence). The CDR3 reads CASSLAGGPADEQYF. The CDR3 bases are TGTGCCAGCTCGCTAGCGGGGGGGCCGGCGGACGAGCAGTACTTC.

This chain joins TRBV5-8 and TRBJ2-7, with D unclear. Trimming removed 6 bases at V and 1 base at J, with 5 bases between. Germline CDR1 and CDR2: SGHTS and YDEGEE. The CDR3 totals 11 residues. CDR3 in amino acids: CASTISYEQYF. Written as DNA, the CDR3 is TGTGCCAGCACCATTTCCTACGAGCAGTACTTC.

The gene calls are TRBV5-1 and TRBJ2-7, with D possibly TRBD1 on 5 matching bases. The ends were cut back, 0 bases at V and 3 bases at J, with 13 bases in the middle. The CDR3 contains 15 residues. Germline-derived CDR1 and CDR2 are SGHRS and YFSETQ. The CDR3 sequence is CASSLVAPQGYEQYF. In DNA, the CDR3 is TGCGCCAGCAGCTTGGTGGCCCCTCAGGGCTACGAGCAGTACTTC.

Written as DNA, the CDR3 is TGTGCCAGCTCAGCCGGGACAGGGGGCCCGCCCCAGCATTTT. This translates into CASSAGTGGPPQHF. The chain couples TRBV18 to TRBJ1-5; TRBD1 matches 12 bases. Per the germline V gene, CDR1 is KGHSH and CDR2 is LQKENI. The CDR3 sequence is 14 residues long. V lost 5 bases and J lost 9; bases outside the gene matches: 5.

The chain employs TRBV4-1 and TRBJ2-3; TRBD2 agrees at 10 bases. Per germline, CDR1 MGHRA and CDR2 YSYEKL. The CDR3 runs to 16 residues. V dropped 1 base and J dropped 2; count of bases not matched to a gene: 3. The CDR3 DNA reads TGCGCCAGCAGCCAAGGGACTAGCGGTCCCACAGATACGCAGTATTTT. Translation gives CASSQGTSGPTDTQYF.

The chain recombines TRBV11-2 with TRBJ1-2, with unresolved D. Germline lookup yields CDR1 SGHAT and CDR2 FQNNGV. V lost 5 bases, J lost 8 bases, and 9 bases lay in between. CDR3 length equals 11 residues. CDR3 nucleotides: TGTGCCAGCAGCCCCGGTGGGGGCTACACCTTC. Translating gives CASSPGGGYTF.

The chain is built from TRBV7-2 and TRBJ2-3, with D uncertain. This CDR3 comprises 11 residues. The V gene's germline CDR1 is SGHTA and CDR2 FQGNSA. The ends were cut back, 3 bases at V and 9 bases at J, with 7 bases in the middle. CDR3 sequence reads: CASSFLGTQYF. CDR3 sequence (DNA): TGTGCCAGCAGCTTTCTCGGGACGCAGTATTTT.

The rearrangement uses TRBV12-3 or TRBV12-4 and TRBJ2-3, with D unclear. Trimming took 4 bases from V and 3 from J, leaving 8 bases between them. The CDR3 sequence is 13 residues long. This chain's CDR3 is CASSSVVTDTQYF. CDR3 nucleotide sequence: TGTGCCAGCAGTTCGGTGGTGACAGATACGCAGTATTTT.

This clone was detected a few times. The J gene is TRBJ2-1, the V gene TRBV18; 10 bases align to TRBD2. The CDR3 has 15 amino acids. V lost 6 bases, J lost 9 bases, and 11 bases stayed unmatched. Germline V gene sequence: CDR1 KGHSH, CDR2 LQKENI. DNA for the CDR3: TGTGCCAGCTCCCCCCGGAGCGGGGGGGCGAGTGAGCAGTTCTTC. The encoded protein is CASSPRSGGASEQFF. The full variable domain, its missing parts supplied by reference TRBV18 and TRBJ2-1, is NAGVMQNPRHLVRRRGQEARLRCSPMKGHSHVYWYRQLPEEGLKFMVYLQKENIIDESGMPKERFSAEFPKEGPSILRIQQVVRGDSAAYFCASSPRSGGASEQFFGPGTRLTVL.

This clone was counted only a few times. This rearrangement joins TRBV30 to TRBJ1-1; D not resolved. The CDR3 covers 12 residues. The V gene lost 0 bases and the J gene lost 10 bases, with 12 bases spanning the gap. The germline CDR1 and CDR2 sequences are GTSNPN and SVGIG (reference sequence). Here the CDR3 DNA reads TGTGCCTGGAGTGTACTGGACCGGGCAGCTTTCTTT. Translated: CAWSVLDRAAFF.

V is TRBV5-6 and J is TRBJ1-2; D call uncertain. Germline V lookup: CDR1 SGHDT, CDR2 YYEEEE. The CDR3 has 13 amino acids. V lost 3 bases and J lost 3, with 9 bases in between. The CDR3 DNA follows: TGTGCCAGCAGCTCATTGGTATACTATGGCTACACCTTC. Translated: CASSSLVYYGYTF. The whole variable domain, filled in from reference TRBV5-6 and TRBJ1-2, reads DAGVTQSPTHLIKTRGQQVTLRCSPKSGHDTVSWYQQALGQGPQFIFQYYEEEERQRGNFPDRFSGHQFPNYSSELNVNALLLGDSALYLCASSSLVYYGYTFGSGTRLTVV.

This chain joins TRBV4-3 and TRBJ1-6, with unresolved D. Trimming left V 0 bases short and J 7 bases short, with 19 bases between. Germline V gene sequence: CDR1 LGHNA, CDR2 YSLEER. This CDR3 is built from 18 residues. The CDR3 loop is CASSQEWRAVETNSPLHF. CDR3 sequence (DNA): TGCGCCAGCAGCCAAGAGTGGCGGGCAGTAGAGACGAATTCACCCCTCCACTTT.

The rearrangement links TRBV7-2 to TRBJ1-1; D uncertain. Germline CDR1 SGHTA, CDR2 FQGNSA. The CDR3 consists of 14 residues. Between the trimmed V and J ends, which lost 5 bases and 1 base, there was a span of 11 bases. CDR3 region: CASSPQPRNTEAFF. The DNA of the CDR3 is TGTGCCAGCAGCCCGCAACCGCGGAACACTGAAGCTTTCTTT.

This rearrangement joins TRBV19 to TRBJ1-2; 7 bases align to TRBD1. The CDR3 spans 13 residues. Germline CDR1 and CDR2: LNHDA and SQIVND (reference sequence). The ends lost 4 bases at V and 4 bases at J; junction bases unmatched: 3. The CDR3 here is CASSTPGGYGYTF. For the CDR3, the DNA is TGTGCCAGTAGTACCCCAGGGGGCTATGGCTACACCTTC.

J is TRBJ2-3 and V is TRBV5-1; 15 bases match TRBD2. The germline gives CDR1 SGHRS, CDR2 YFSETQ. The CDR3 runs to 18 residues. The ends lost 4 bases at V and 2 bases at J; junction bases unmatched: 8. CDR3 DNA sequence: TGCGCCAGCAGCACCGGGACTAGCGGGGGGACCTTCACAGATACGCAGTATTTT. Amino acids: CASSTGTSGGTFTDTQYF. Full variable domain (outside the CDR3, taken from reference TRBV5-1 and TRBJ2-3): KAGVTQTPRYLIKTRGQQVTLSCSPISGHRSVSWYQQTPGQGLQFLFEYFSETQRNKGNFPGRFSGRQFSNSRSEMNVSTLELGDSALYLCASSTGTSGGTFTDTQYFGPGTRLTVL.

For the CDR3, the DNA is TGTGCCAGCAGCGGGGGACTAGGGACAATGGCCAATGAGCAGTTCTTC. Translated, it gives CASSGGLGTMANEQFF. V usage is TRBV9 and J usage is TRBJ2-1; 8 bases line up with TRBD2. J gave up 6 bases and V 3 bases, and 11 bases lay outside the gene matches. This CDR3 region has 16 residues. The germline V gene has CDR1 SGDLS and CDR2 YYNGEE.

V is TRBV25-1 and J is TRBJ2-1; 9 bases are a match to TRBD2. The CDR3 spans 15 residues. With 4 bases clipped from V and 1 base from J, the junction kept 2 bases outside the gene matches. The germline V gene has CDR1 MGHDK and CDR2 SYGVNS. CDR3 bases: TGTGCCAGCAGTGCGAGCGGGGGGTCCTACAATGAGCAGTTCTTC. It encodes CASSASGGSYNEQFF. The whole variable domain, filled in from reference TRBV25-1 and TRBJ2-1, reads EADIYQTPRYLVIGTGKKITLECSQTMGHDKMYWYQQDPGMELHLIHYSYGVNSTEKGDLSSESTVSRIRTEHFPLTLESARPSHTSQYLCASSASGGSYNEQFFGPGTRLTVL.

V usage is TRBV7-3 and J usage is TRBJ2-3; D unclear. Per the germline V gene, CDR1 is SGHTA and CDR2 is FQGTGA. The V and J ends lost 0 bases and 4 bases respectively, with 5 bases between them. The CDR3 is made up of 13 amino acids. Here the CDR3 reads CASSLTLADTQYF. The CDR3 coding sequence is TGTGCCAGCAGCTTAACGTTGGCAGATACGCAGTATTTT.